The clone carrying this TCR beta chain was observed a few times. Here immunoSEQ multiplex PCR was the method, and the copy in TCRdb shows in-frame clones only, minus some. The sample holds 150,000 to 200,000 clones, roughly 82% seen once. This specimen belongs to a study of blood T cell repertoires in COVID-19. CDR1 is KGHSH, CDR2 LQKENI, per germline. This CDR3 is built from 12 residues. Deletions cut 4 bases from V and 2 bases from J, with 5 bases between. Sequencing used peripheral blood. This sequence was found in a middle-aged woman with COVID-19, enrolled during active disease. The chain links TRBV18 to TRBJ2-5, with D unresolved. CDR3: CASSLMQETQYF. In DNA form, the CDR3 reads TGTGCCAGCTCACTAATGCAAGAGACCCAGTACTTC.